Listed below are T cell receptor beta chains from one sample, sequenced in a study of Ad26.COV2.S vaccination and SARS-CoV-2 variants. Libraries were prepared by immunoSEQ multiplex PCR; TCRdb keeps only in-frame clonotypes and omits some of them. Among around 450,000 clones listed, approximately 87% were seen once. The sample consisted of peripheral blood, taken in a trial of Ad26.COV2.S vaccine versus placebo. These receptors were taken from a person aged 18 to 59 who received the Ad26.COV2.S COVID-19 vaccine or a placebo. CDR3s include the opening cysteine and the closing phenylalanine or tryptophan.

>TRBV28|TRBJ2-3
CASSPRAGTSGSTDTQYF
>TRBV28|TRBJ1-1
CASSPRRGHGEAFF
>TRBV6-1|TRBJ1-6
CASSEALWYYSPLHF
>TRBV7-9|TRBJ1-6
CASSLGAQSLHF
>TRBV4-3|TRBJ2-2
CASSRTGPITGELFF
>TRBV7-2|TRBJ2-7
CASSEGLAQDEQYF
>TRBV2|TRBJ1-1
CASSDNPRGNTEAFF
>TRBV6-2/TRBV6-3|TRBJ1-2
CASSYGNYGYTF
>TRBV4-3|TRBJ2-2
CASSKRADGPGELFF
>TRBV6-6|TRBJ1-2
CASSYARASTNYGYTF
>TRBV5-4|TRBJ2-7
CASSLVGRDRAYEQYF
>TRBV4-3|TRBJ1-1
CASSRGQGMNTEAFF
>TRBV7-2|TRBJ2-1
CASSPGGFGTGRAREQFF
>TRBV6-1|TRBJ1-6
CASSEAAYNSPLHF
>TRBV5-4|TRBJ2-7
CASSLGGGQDQQYF
>TRBV2|TRBJ2-1
CASSESLAGGNEQFF
>TRBV5-1|TRBJ1-1
CASSFAGNTEAFF
>TRBV7-3|TRBJ1-2
CAREAGEHGYTF
>TRBV27|TRBJ1-3
CASSFRQGHTIYF
>TRBV9|TRBJ2-7
CASSVGGSDSYEQYF
>TRBV11-2|TRBJ1-1
CASSLEWGLDTEAFF
>TRBV7-9|TRBJ1-5
CASSPGSNQPQHF
>TRBV7-9|TRBJ2-7
CASSPVGGSYEQYF
>TRBV11-3|TRBJ2-5
CASSQGLAGVETQYF
>TRBV28|TRBJ1-1
CASRTVNTEAFF
>TRBV4-1|TRBJ2-1
CASSQDDRTYNEQFF
>TRBV6-2/TRBV6-3|TRBJ2-7
CASSYRQTEQYF
>TRBV4-1|TRBJ1-1
CASSQVPGRGTEAFF
>TRBV6-5|TRBJ2-2
CASLGRVRELFF
>TRBV18|TRBJ1-1
CASSPQGVANTEAFF
>TRBV29-1|TRBJ1-1
CSVDSFQAFF
>TRBV5-6|TRBJ1-6
CASSTQGKLVPLHF
>TRBV7-2|TRBJ2-1
CASSFQGRYNEQFF
>TRBV2|TRBJ1-1
CASSEETGAGTEAFF
>TRBV5-1|TRBJ1-3
CASSFSGQGEGNTIYF
>TRBV7-3|TRBJ2-3
CASSFDRATDTQYF
>TRBV7-3|TRBJ1-1
CASSLDRSTKAFF
>TRBV7-2|TRBJ2-3
CASSLERVTQYF
>TRBV30|TRBJ1-4
CAWGTSATNEKLFF
>TRBV9|TRBJ1-2
CASSPAGYGYTF
>TRBV30|TRBJ2-1
CAWSSQGGHEQFF
>TRBV4-3|TRBJ1-4
CASSQDVGIGEKLFF
>TRBV19|TRBJ1-5
CASSQRGNNQPQHF
>TRBV7-8|TRBJ1-1
CASSLPPGAGPGTEAFF
>TRBV9|TRBJ2-1
CASSALAGGPVDEQFF
>TRBV29-1|TRBJ1-4
CSVEGGTGATNEKLFF